This TCR beta chain was obtained from a study of T cell repertoires in cytomegalovirus infection. Study context: Indicated by public TCR beta signatures were CMV infection and matching HLA type.

TCRdb re-called the reads with MiXCR, one entry per CDR3 protein. This table has 250,000 or so distinct CDR3 sequences, around 12% appearing once. Study results and limitations: Clonotype analysis showed dominance of the ex vivo response by HLA-C-restricted CMV-specific TCR beta clonotypes. Cumulative frequency of public TCR beta families picked out carriers of CMV plus the relevant HLA.

This clonotype was recorded at least ten times. Its matching antigen is unknown. Per germline, CDR1 MDHEN and CDR2 SYDVKM. This CDR3 comprises 15 residues. Trimming removed 5 bases from V and 5 bases from J, with 13 bases in between. The V call is TRBV28, the J call TRBJ1-6; TRBD1 is a possible D gene (5 bases). The sequence was collected from a human donor in good health (CMV status not recorded). Some clones in this sample may be carry-over from other donors' samples. Specimen: PBMCs. For the CDR3, the DNA is TGTGCCAGCAGTCGGACAAGCCGGGATAATTCACCCCTCCACTTT. It is translated as CASSRTSRDNSPLHF. The whole variable domain, filled in from reference TRBV28 and TRBJ1-6, reads DVKVTQSSRYLVKRTGEKVFLECVQDMDHENMFWYRQDPGLGLRLIYFSYDVKMKEKGDIPEGYSVSREKKERFSLILESASTNQTSMYLCASSRTSRDNSPLHFGNGTRLTVT.